These T cell receptor beta chains were read from a single sample in a study of blood T cell repertoires in COVID-19. Using immunoSEQ multiplex PCR, the repertoire was profiled, and TCRdb retains in-frame clones only, with some absent. This sample has about 270,000 clones, with about 89% found just once. Sample: peripheral blood. These receptors came from a woman in her sixties or seventies who had recovered from COVID-19. CDR3s include the opening cysteine and the closing phenylalanine or tryptophan. Fields, in order: clone size, V gene, D gene, J gene, CDR3 DNA, CDR3 protein. D genes are given only for firm matches. Clone sizes are given selectively: once, few, many, or a class where the clone is expanded.

>-|TRBV4-1|-|TRBJ2-1
TGCGCCAGCAGCCAAAGTGGGGGGATAATTGAGCAGTTCTTC
CASSQSGGIIEQFF
>-|TRBV19|-|TRBJ2-7
TGTGCCAGTAGGGACTGGCAAACCTACGAGCAGTACTTC
CASRDWQTYEQYF
>-|TRBV28|-|TRBJ2-1
TGTGCCAGCAGTCGGGGCAATGAGCAGTTCTTC
CASSRGNEQFF
>-|TRBV27|TRBD1|TRBJ1-5
TGTGCCAGCAGTTTGGACAGGGATCAGCCCCAGCATTTT
CASSLDRDQPQHF
>once|TRBV7-8|-|TRBJ2-7
TGTGCCAGCAGGAGGGTTTTGCAGGGGAGCTCCTACGAGCAGTACTTC
CASRRVLQGSSYEQYF
>-|TRBV2|-|TRBJ1-1
TGTGCCAGCATTCAGGACAGGAACACTGAAGCTTTCTTT
CASIQDRNTEAFF
>-|TRBV4-1|-|TRBJ2-4
TGCGCCAGCAGCCATTCAGGGGCATCGGCCAAAAACATTCAGTACTTC
CASSHSGASAKNIQYF
>-|TRBV19|TRBD1|TRBJ2-5
TGTGCCAGTAGTACCCGACAGGGCGGTTTCCAAGAGACCCAGTACTTC
CASSTRQGGFQETQYF
>-|TRBV6-5|-|TRBJ1-6
TGTGCCAGCAGTCTTACACAGTATAATTCACCCCTCCACTTT
CASSLTQYNSPLHF
>-|TRBV5-6|TRBD1|TRBJ2-1
TGTGCCAGCAGCACCTACAGGGGGCGCGTCAATGAGCAGTTCTTC
CASSTYRGRVNEQFF
>-|TRBV6-4|TRBD2|TRBJ2-1
TGTGCCAGCAGTGCGCTAGCGGGGGGACACAATGAGCAGTTCTTC
CASSALAGGHNEQFF
>-|TRBV5-1|TRBD1|TRBJ1-6
TGCGCCAGCAGCCTCGGACAGGGAAGGTATTCACCCCTCCACTTT
CASSLGQGRYSPLHF
>-|TRBV14|TRBD1|TRBJ2-7
TGTGCCAGCAGTTATCTGGGACAGGCATCCTACGAGCAGTACTTC
CASSYLGQASYEQYF
>-|TRBV3-1/TRBV3-2|-|TRBJ1-3
TGTGCCAGCAGCCGAATCGCGGGGACCCTGGGAAACACCATATATTTT
CASSRIAGTLGNTIYF
>-|TRBV29-1|TRBD2|TRBJ2-1
TGCAGCGTTCCGGGACTAGCGGGGGGGTACAATGAGCAGTTCTTC
CSVPGLAGGYNEQFF
>-|TRBV2|-|TRBJ1-1
TGTGCCAGCAGTGCTTGGGGAGGGGTGGATACTGAAGCTTTCTTT
CASSAWGGVDTEAFF
>-|TRBV6-5|TRBD1|TRBJ1-5
TGTGCCAGCAGTTCCGGGACAGGGAAAAATCAGCCCCAGCATTTT
CASSSGTGKNQPQHF
>-|TRBV2|TRBD1|TRBJ1-2
TGTGCCAGCAGTGGGCAGGGGGCTGGACTATACGGCTATGGCTACACCTTC
CASSGQGAGLYGYGYTF
>-|TRBV9|TRBD1|TRBJ1-4
TGTGCCAGCAGCGTAGACAGGGGTAGGGAAAAACTGTTTTTT
CASSVDRGREKLFF
>-|TRBV29-1|-|TRBJ2-2
TGCAGCGTCGGGTCGTCCTTGAACACCGGGGAGCTGTTTTTT
CSVGSSLNTGELFF
>-|TRBV5-8|-|TRBJ2-7
TGTGCCAGCAAACGGTACTTCTCCTACGAGCAGTACTTC
CASKRYFSYEQYF
>once|TRBV25-1|TRBD1|TRBJ1-2
TGTGCCAGCACGGGACAGGGGGCTATGGGCTACACCTTC
CASTGQGAMGYTF
>-|TRBV5-1|-|TRBJ2-7
TGCGCCAGCAGCTCTGGTCCCGAGACACTCTCCTACGAGCAGTACTTC
CASSSGPETLSYEQYF
>-|TRBV11-2|-|TRBJ1-4
TGTGCCAGCAGCTCAATAGGGGGTCCTAATGAAAAACTGTTTTTT
CASSSIGGPNEKLFF
>once|TRBV18|TRBD2|TRBJ2-1
TGTGCCAGCTCACCCGGGACTACTCAGGGTGAGCAGTTCTTC
CASSPGTTQGEQFF
>once|TRBV25-1|TRBD1|TRBJ2-7
TGTGCCAGCAGTGATGCCGGGACAGGAGACTACGAGCAGTACTTC
CASSDAGTGDYEQYF